This T cell receptor (beta chain) was observed in a study of blood T cell repertoires in COVID-19. Overall study: Researchers got acute and convalescent COVID-19 samples from the United States, Italy and Spain. T cells, B-cell-depleted T cells, or PBMCs supplied cDNA or gDNA.

Individuals drawn from under 30 US areas were about 18 to 95 years old. How the authors handled the data: The assay estimated nucleated cells by amplifying reference gene primers. Sequencing used immunoSEQ multiplex PCR; TCRdb keeps in-frame clones, though not all of them. Clonal size and the V and J genes are those of that table, whereas D and trimming came from the DNA. The data contain fewer than 300,000 clones, around 85% of them singletons. Per the germline V gene, CDR1 is SGHTA and CDR2 is FQGTGA. CDR3 length: 18 residues. V was pared by 2 bases and J by 0 bases, with 18 bases between. The clonotype comes from a woman between 45 and 60 years old who had recovered from COVID-19. The chain couples TRBV7-3 to TRBJ2-3; perhaps TRBD2 as D (6 bases). Sequencing used PBMCs or T cells enriched from blood (not recorded which). The CDR3 region is CASSLGGTDIFSTDTQYF. In DNA form, the CDR3 reads TGTGCCAGCAGCTTAGGCGGGACGGACATCTTTAGCACAGATACGCAGTATTTT.